One and the same sample provided the 22 T cell receptor beta chains below, sequenced in a study of T-cell memory formation after mild COVID-19. TCRdb redid the calling of the 5' RACE reads with MiXCR, one entry per CDR3 protein. The repertoire holds 200,000 to 250,000 distinct CDR3 sequences, with 16% as singletons. The specimen was PBMCs or a T cell subset sorted from them (not recorded which). These receptor sequences come from a man aged 18-30 years who had mild COVID-19 (a few samples of this study predate the infection). Cell type and time point are not known.

As DNA, the CDR3 is TGCGCCAGCAGCCAAGAAGGGGGCAGAACCGGGGAGCTGTTTTTT. Its translation: CASSQEGGRTGELFF. V and J are TRBV4-1 and TRBJ2-2; 7 bases align to TRBD1. CDR1 and CDR2 from the germline V gene are MGHRA and YSYEKL. The ends lost 0 bases at V and 5 bases at J; junction bases unmatched: 3. The CDR3 spans 15 residues.

This clonotype was picked up a small number of times. CDR3 region: CASSIRTGGTQPQHF. The CDR3 DNA follows: TGTGCCAGCAGCATTCGGACAGGGGGAACCCAGCCCCAGCATTTT. This chain joins TRBV6-2 or TRBV6-3 and TRBJ1-5; 10 bases map to TRBD1. This CDR3 is 15 amino acids long. The J segment lost 7 bases and the V segment lost 6 bases, leaving 9 bases of the junction unmatched. CDR1 is MNHEY and CDR2 is SVGEGT in the germline V gene.

This clonotype has just a few counts. J is TRBJ2-2 and V is TRBV4-2; D perhaps matches TRBD2 (7 bases). Germline CDR1 and CDR2: LGHNA and YNFKEQ. The CDR3 covers 15 residues. V was clipped by 4 bases and J by 6 bases, with 15 bases between them. CDR3 in amino acids: CASSLGSGGPGELFF. The DNA of the CDR3 is TGTGCCAGCAGCCTAGGTTCGGGGGGCCCCGGGGAGCTGTTTTTT.

The sample holds many counts of this clonotype. The gene calls are TRBV3-1 and TRBJ1-1; 7 positions match TRBD1. V was clipped by 1 base and J by 5 bases; unmatched bases: 1. CDR3 length equals 13 residues. CDR1 and CDR2 (germline): LGHDT, YNNKEL (reference sequence). CDR3 nucleotides: TGTGCCAGCAGCCAAGGCAGGGGGACTGAAGCTTTCTTT. Protein product: CASSQGRGTEAFF.

This clonotype was seen a handful of times. The rearrangement links TRBV6-5 to TRBJ2-7, with TRBD2 as a possible D gene (6 bases). Trimming pared 0 bases from V and 1 base from J, leaving 7 bases between. The CDR3 has 14 amino acids. Germline V gene sequence: CDR1 MNHEY, CDR2 SVGAGI. This CDR3 reads CASSYSSGSYEQYF. In DNA, the CDR3 is TGTGCCAGCAGTTACTCGAGCGGGTCCTACGAGCAGTACTTC.

The rearrangement links TRBV7-9 to TRBJ2-3, with D perhaps TRBD2 (5 bases). Trimming took off 3 bases at V and 5 bases at J, with 9 bases between the two ends. Germline CDR1 SEHNR, CDR2 FQNEAQ (reference sequence). The CDR3 has 13 residues. CDR3: CASSFGEGDTQYF. The CDR3, as DNA: TGTGCCAGCAGCTTCGGGGAAGGAGATACGCAGTATTTT.

CDR3 region: CASSQVADQPYGYTF. CDR3 nucleotide sequence: TGCGCCAGCAGCCAAGTCGCGGACCAACCCTATGGCTACACCTTC. J is TRBJ1-2 and V is TRBV4-3; D uncertain. With 1 base removed from V and 4 bases from J, the gap between germline ends came to 13 bases. This CDR3 has 15 amino acids. From germline, CDR1 is LGHNA and CDR2 YSLEER.

This sequence joins TRBV12-3 or TRBV12-4 and TRBJ1-2, with 7 bases identical to TRBD1. The CDR3 runs 14 residues. V shed 7 bases and J 5 bases; nucleotides not matched to a gene: 10. The chain's CDR3 is CASNRQGITYGYTF. Here the CDR3 DNA reads TGTGCCAGCAACCGACAGGGAATAACATATGGCTACACCTTC.

This clonotype turned up a few times. The V call is TRBV2, the J call TRBJ1-4; D remains unclear. The length of the CDR3 is 15 residues. Germline CDR1 and CDR2: SNHLY and FYNNEI. Trimming removed 4 bases at V and 5 bases at J, with 14 bases between. The DNA for the CDR3 is TGTGCCAGCAGTGGAGTACTGGGAGGAAATGAAAAACTGTTTTTT. Its protein product is CASSGVLGGNEKLFF.

V gene TRBV18 combines with J gene TRBJ2-7; D gene unclear. The CDR3 is made up of 13 amino acids. The V gene lost 0 bases and the J gene lost 4 bases, with 7 bases spanning the gap. Germline loops: CDR1 KGHSH, CDR2 LQKENI. The CDR3 nucleotides read TGTGCCAGCTCACCACCGCCCAGGTACGAGCAGTACTTC. Encoded protein: CASSPPPRYEQYF.

This clonotype was observed a handful of times. The rearrangement joins TRBV7-3 to TRBJ2-3, with 8 positions matching TRBD2. J gave up 4 bases and V 4 bases, and 4 bases lay outside the gene matches. This CDR3 has 14 amino acids. CDR1 and CDR2 (germline): SGHTA, FQGTGA. CDR3: CASSSGGAPDTQYF. The CDR3 nucleotides are TGTGCCAGCAGCTCCGGGGGGGCCCCAGATACGCAGTATTTT.

The chain uses TRBV11-2 and TRBJ2-1; D is uncertain. CDR1 and CDR2 (germline): SGHAT, FQNNGV. Trimming stripped 6 bases from V and 3 bases from J, with 12 bases between. The CDR3 extends over 14 amino acids. The DNA of the CDR3 is TGTGCCAGCAGAACCAGCAGAAACTACAATGAGCAGTTCTTC. It specifies CASRTSRNYNEQFF.

This clonotype was counted a few times. The chain is built from TRBV6-4 and TRBJ2-1; 8 nucleotides align to TRBD1. Germline V gene lookup returns CDR1 MRHNA and CDR2 SNTAGT. The trim removed 9 bases at V and 3 bases at J, leaving 7 bases unmatched. CDR3 length equals 14 residues. The DNA for the CDR3 is TGTGCCAGTGCGGCCGGGACAGGCTACAATGAGCAGTTCTTC. Amino acid sequence: CASAAGTGYNEQFF.

The chain links TRBV25-1 to TRBJ1-1; weak D call: TRBD1 (6 bases). Germline CDR1 reads MGHDK; CDR2 reads SYGVNS. The V end was cut by 6 bases, the J end by 2 bases, with 13 bases between. This CDR3 has 14 residues. CDR3: CASRWGASNTEAFF. Written as DNA, the CDR3 is TGTGCCAGCAGATGGGGGGCTTCCAACACTGAAGCTTTCTTT.

This clonotype was counted only a few times. V is TRBV5-5 and J is TRBJ2-7, with D maybe TRBD1 (5 bases). Trimming cost V 4 bases and J 2 bases, with 13 bases left between them. In germline, CDR1 is SGHKS, CDR2 YYEKEE (reference sequence). CDR3 size: 14 residues. CDR3 loop: CASSPAPTAYEQYF. As DNA, the CDR3 is TGTGCCAGCAGCCCAGCACCGACAGCCTACGAGCAGTACTTC.

A few counts support this clonotype. The CDR3 nucleotides are TGTGCCAGCAGTACTAGCGGGGGCAATGAGCAGTTCTTC. Protein product: CASSTSGGNEQFF. This chain links TRBV7-2 with TRBJ2-1, with TRBD2 identical over 11 bases. Germline CDR1 is SGHTA and CDR2 is FQGNSA. With V trimmed by 6 bases and J by 6 bases, 1 base remained unmatched. The CDR3 spans 13 residues.

This clonotype was counted only a few times. The V call is TRBV29-1, the J call TRBJ1-2; D remains ambiguous. There are 12 residues in the CDR3. Trimming stripped 4 bases from V and 6 bases from J, with 12 bases between. The germline CDR1 and CDR2 sequences are SQVTM and ANQGSEA. Here the CDR3 reads CSVAGGNNGYTF. DNA of the CDR3: TGCAGCGTTGCCGGAGGCAATAATGGCTACACCTTC.

This CDR3 is CASSGWTSGYTF. The CDR3 DNA sequence: TGTGCCAGCAGCGGGTGGACATCTGGCTACACCTTC. The chain has TRBV7-2 and TRBJ1-2; D is perhaps TRBD1 (5 bases). Germline lookup yields CDR1 SGHTA and CDR2 FQGNSA. Trimming removed 5 bases from V and 7 bases from J, with 11 bases in between. There are 12 residues in the CDR3.

This clonotype was counted many times. The chain combines TRBV7-2 with TRBJ1-1; possible D gene TRBD1, 6 bases. The CDR3 totals 13 residues. The germline gives CDR1 SGHTA, CDR2 FQGNSA. The V and J ends lost 5 bases and 5 bases respectively, with 12 bases between them. The CDR3 region is CASSVQGSTEAFF. The CDR3 bases are TGTGCCAGCAGCGTCCAGGGGAGTACTGAAGCTTTCTTT. The full variable domain, its missing parts supplied by reference TRBV7-2 and TRBJ1-1, is GAGVSQSPSNKVTEKGKDVELRCDPISGHTALYWYRQSLGQGLEFLIYFQGNSAPDKSGLPSDRFSAERTGGSVSTLTIQRTQQEDSAVYLCASSVQGSTEAFFGQGTRLTVV.

The chain has TRBV5-4 and TRBJ2-4, with TRBD2 as a possible D gene (5 bases). CDR1 and CDR2 from the germline V gene are SGHNT and YYREEE (reference sequence). This CDR3 spans 15 amino acids. V lost 4 bases and J 0 bases, leaving 11 bases between the germline ends. The chain's CDR3 is CASSQDSLAKNIQYF. CDR3 nucleotides: TGTGCCAGCAGCCAGGACTCTCTAGCCAAAAACATTCAGTACTTC.

The CDR3 loop is CASSLEQNNEKLFF. The CDR3 nucleotides read TGCGCCAGCAGCTTGGAACAGAATAATGAAAAACTGTTTTTT. The V call is TRBV5-1, the J call TRBJ1-4; D uncertain. The CDR3 covers 14 residues. V lost 0 bases to trimming and J lost 4 bases, with 7 bases between them. CDR1 SGHRS and CDR2 YFSETQ come from the germline V gene. Using reference TRBV5-1 and TRBJ1-4 for the parts outside the CDR3, the full variable domain is KAGVTQTPRYLIKTRGQQVTLSCSPISGHRSVSWYQQTPGQGLQFLFEYFSETQRNKGNFPGRFSGRQFSNSRSEMNVSTLELGDSALYLCASSLEQNNEKLFFGSGTQLSVL.

This clonotype was observed a few times. The V and J genes are TRBV24-1 and TRBJ2-1; 11 nucleotides match TRBD2. Germline V gene data show CDR1 as KGHDR and CDR2 as SFDVKD. J lost 8 bases, V lost 2 bases, and 7 bases had no gene match. This CDR3 has 16 residues. The CDR3 bases are TGTGCCACCAGTGATTATAGCGGGGGGGTTTATGATGAGCAGTTCTTC. Amino acid sequence: CATSDYSGGVYDEQFF.